Described below is a single T cell receptor beta chain sequence and its context. The sample belongs to a study of shared clonotypes between healthy human individuals. Generated by immunoSEQ multiplex PCR, the TCRdb table keeps only in-frame clones and is missing some. Found here are roughly 1,600,000 clones, 97% to 99% of them singletons; the top ten hold 0.3% to 0.45%. The sample was naive CD4+ T cells sorted from blood. Subset meaning: CD45RA+ positively selected. The sequence was obtained from a man aged 25 to 40 in good health.

In nucleotides, the CDR3 is TGTGCCAGCAGCCTACAAACCGGGGAGCTGTTTTTT. Protein product: CASSLQTGELFF. This chain links TRBV5-5 with TRBJ2-2; D is undetermined. Germline lookup yields CDR1 SGHKS and CDR2 YYEKEE (reference sequence). There are 12 residues in the CDR3. Trimming shortened V by 4 bases and J by 5 bases, and 6 bases separated the two germline ends.